This entry lists 20 T cell receptor beta chains sequenced from one sample in a study of regulatory T cells in long-lasting Graves disease. Time point specified: persistent/refractory GD, antithyroid drugs over 5 years with positive TRAb. Making the TCR library involved RNA that had been extracted from PBMCs. Arm-PCR with iRepertoire HTBI primers amplified the CDR3 regions for these TCR beta libraries. TCRdb reanalysed the multiplex PCR reads using MiXCR and keeps one entry per CDR3 protein. The sample lists 650,000 to 850,000 distinct CDR3 sequences; approximately 29% were seen once. Here the sequenced sample was peripheral blood mononuclear cells (PBMCs), taken when the disease was refractory, from a patient treated with antithyroid drugs. The origin of the receptors is a female donor with Graves disease.

About this clonotype itself: A clone one base away is much larger, so this may be a read error. This rearrangement joins TRBV6-5 to TRBJ1-5; D may be TRBD1 (5 bases). This CDR3 has 17 residues. Trimming stripped 2 bases from V and 5 bases from J, with 19 bases between. CDR1 and CDR2 (germline): MNHEY, SVGAGI. CDR3 region: CASSYGTNRRGDQPQHF. The CDR3 region has the DNA TGTGCCAGCAGTTACGGGACTAACAGGAGGGGTGATCAGCCCCAGCATTTT.

The chain recombines TRBV6-1 with TRBJ2-2, with a possible D match to TRBD1 (6 bases). CDR1 and CDR2 from the germline V gene are MNHNS and SASEGT. V was clipped by 6 bases and J by 1 base, with 18 bases between them. This CDR3 is built from 17 residues. CDR3 nucleotide sequence: TGTGCCAGCAGCCGCGGTGGGGGCGACAAGAACACCGGGGAGCTGTTTTTT. Protein product: CASSRGGGDKNTGELFF.

The chain joins TRBV3-1 to TRBJ2-7, with D perhaps matching TRBD2 (6 bases). V shed 3 bases and J shed 0 bases, with 12 bases lying between them. The germline V gene has CDR1 LGHDT and CDR2 YNNKEL (reference sequence). The CDR3 is made up of 15 amino acids. The CDR3 DNA is TGTGCCAGCAGCCAGACTCCCGGGAGCTCCTACGAGCAGTACTTC. This encodes CASSQTPGSSYEQYF.

The chain joins TRBV20-1 to TRBJ2-7; 10 positions agree with TRBD2. The junction had 5 bases not matched to a gene; V was cut back by 3 bases and J by 9 bases. CDR3 length: 12 residues. In germline, CDR1 is DFQATT, CDR2 SNEGSKA (reference sequence). The CDR3 here is CSASLAGDWQYF. The CDR3, as DNA: TGCAGTGCTAGTCTAGCGGGAGATTGGCAGTACTTC.

This clonotype has a handful of counts. This rearrangement joins TRBV12-3 or TRBV12-4 to TRBJ2-5; D unclear. Deletions cut 6 bases from V and 13 bases from J, with 18 bases between. This CDR3 spans 12 amino acids. The chain's CDR3 is CASSRDSAGRYF. Here the CDR3 DNA reads TGTGCCAGCAGCCGAGACTCCGCTGGTCGGTACTTC.

This chain links TRBV20-1 with TRBJ2-7, with D possibly being TRBD1 or TRBD2 (5 bases each). This CDR3 has 13 amino acids. Germline assignment: CDR1 DFQATT and CDR2 SNEGSKA (reference sequence). The V end was cut by 7 bases, the J end by 1 base, with 14 bases between. Here the CDR3 DNA reads TGCAGTGTATCCGGGACGGAGTCCTACGAGCAGTACTTC. This sequence encodes CSVSGTESYEQYF.

This clonotype was counted many times. The chain recombines TRBV10-3 with TRBJ2-7; TRBD1 matches 8 bases. Unmatched junction bases numbered 8, after V lost 5 bases and J lost 2 bases. The CDR3 extends over 15 amino acids. Germline V CDR1 and CDR2: ENHRY, SYGVKD. CDR3 bases: TGTGCCATCAGTCAGACCGGGACAGGAGCCTACGAGCAGTACTTC. Its protein product is CAISQTGTGAYEQYF.

This clonotype was found once. The chain recombines TRBV5-6 with TRBJ2-7; D might be TRBD2 (6 bases). The CDR3 covers 13 residues. Germline CDR1 and CDR2: SGHDT and YYEEEE. The V end lost 2 bases, the J end lost 10 bases, and 16 bases lay between the germline ends. CDR3 in DNA: TGTGCCAGCAGCTTTGGGACGGGAGAACGTCAGTACTTC. This gives the protein CASSFGTGERQYF.

V gene TRBV5-1 combines with J gene TRBJ2-2; 10 nucleotides line up with TRBD2. Germline V gene sequence: CDR1 SGHRS, CDR2 YFSETQ. The CDR3 is 16 residues long. J was trimmed by 4 bases and V by 4 bases; bases with no gene match: 7. The CDR3 region is CASSILSGRATGELFF. The CDR3 nucleotides are TGCGCCAGCAGCATCCTAAGCGGGAGGGCCACCGGGGAGCTGTTTTTT.

This clonotype has only a few counts. The rearrangement links TRBV7-2 to TRBJ1-3; 8 bases line up with TRBD1. The CDR3 is 16 amino acids. Trimming cost V 0 bases and J 8 bases; bases outside gene matches: 9. From germline, CDR1 is SGHTA and CDR2 FQGNSA. The CDR3 loop is CASSLAPGQGWDTIYF. The CDR3 nucleotides read TGTGCCAGCAGCTTAGCTCCCGGACAGGGCTGGGACACCATATATTTT.

The chain combines TRBV29-1 with TRBJ1-2; D is ambiguous. Trimming removed 1 base at V and 6 bases at J, with 9 bases between. Germline V lookup: CDR1 SQVTM, CDR2 ANQGSEA. The CDR3 runs to 12 residues. The CDR3 is CSVEAYGNGYTF. In DNA form, the CDR3 reads TGCAGCGTTGAAGCGTACGGAAATGGCTACACCTTC.

This clonotype was seen at least ten times. The rearrangement uses TRBV28 and TRBJ1-1; D perhaps matches TRBD1 (5 bases). From germline, CDR1 is MDHEN and CDR2 SYDVKM. The CDR3 has 13 amino acids. V was cut by 7 bases and J by 4 bases, with 13 bases left in between. The CDR3 protein is CASIPGSLTEAFF. The CDR3, as DNA: TGTGCCAGCATCCCAGGGAGCCTCACTGAAGCTTTCTTT.

The table lists this clonotype with a few counts. This chain uses TRBV27 with TRBJ2-5; 9 bases line up with TRBD1. The CDR3 totals 14 residues. With 5 bases clipped from V and 5 bases from J, the junction kept 6 bases outside the gene matches. Germline V lookup: CDR1 MNHEY, CDR2 SMNVEV (reference sequence). The CDR3 sequence is CASSPTTGGETQYF. In nucleotides, the CDR3 is TGTGCCAGCAGTCCGACGACAGGGGGGGAGACCCAGTACTTC.

The rearrangement links TRBV9 to TRBJ1-4, with 12 bases matching TRBD1. V trimming: 4 bases; J trimming: 7 bases; junction bases outside the gene matches: 14. The CDR3 loop spans 18 amino acids. Germline V gene sequence: CDR1 SGDLS, CDR2 YYNGEE. CDR3 nucleotides: TGTGCCAGCAGCCCTCAAGCCCCGGGACAGGGGGCGGGTGAAAAACTGTTTTTT. Translating it yields CASSPQAPGQGAGEKLFF.

This clonotype has just a few counts. The V call is TRBV6-1, the J call TRBJ1-1; D is undetermined. V lost 3 bases and J lost 0, with 14 bases in between. The CDR3 runs to 16 residues. Germline assignment: CDR1 MNHNS and CDR2 SASEGT. CDR3 amino acids: CASSETISRLNTEAFF. The CDR3, as DNA: TGTGCCAGCAGTGAGACCATTTCCAGACTGAACACTGAAGCTTTCTTT.

This clonotype was picked up a small number of times. This rearrangement joins TRBV29-1 to TRBJ1-1; D unclear. V lost 5 bases and J 1 base, leaving 11 bases between the germline ends. Germline V CDR1 and CDR2: SQVTM, ANQGSEA. The CDR3 has 13 residues. The CDR3 loop is CSVRVGSNTEAFF. The CDR3 nucleotides are TGCAGCGTTAGGGTCGGATCGAACACTGAAGCTTTCTTT. Looking up the rest from reference TRBV29-1 and TRBJ1-1 gives the full variable domain: SAVISQKPSRDICQRGTSLTIQCQVDSQVTMMFWYRQQPGQSLTLIATANQGSEATYESGFVIDKFPISRPNLTFSTLTVSNMSPEDSSIYLCSVRVGSNTEAFFGQGTRLTVV.

This clonotype occurred a few times. A clone one base away is much larger, so this may be a read error. The CDR3 DNA is TGTGCCAGCAGCGCGGGACAGGGCACCGGGGAGCTGTTTTTT. Translation gives CASSAGQGTGELFF. The rearrangement joins TRBV6-1 to TRBJ2-2; 9 positions agree with TRBD1. Germline V CDR1 and CDR2: MNHNS, SASEGT. V lost 6 bases, J lost 4 bases, and 3 bases stayed unmatched. CDR3 size: 14 residues.

This clonotype was observed a few times. The chain joins TRBV2 to TRBJ2-2; the D gene is possibly TRBD1 (6 bases). CDR3 length equals 15 residues. V lost 1 base and J lost 8, with 14 bases in between. CDR1 is SNHLY and CDR2 is FYNNEI in the germline V gene. CDR3 sequence: CASSEDRVLNGELFF. DNA of the CDR3: TGTGCCAGCAGTGAAGACAGGGTTCTAAATGGGGAGCTGTTTTTT. Looking up the rest from reference TRBV2 and TRBJ2-2 gives the full variable domain: EPEVTQTPSHQVTQMGQEVILRCVPISNHLYFYWYRQILGQKVEFLVSFYNNEISEKSEIFDDQFSVERPDGSNFTLKIRSTKLEDSAMYFCASSEDRVLNGELFFGEGSRLTVL.

This rearrangement joins TRBV4-2 to TRBJ2-5, with 12 bases fitting TRBD2. After removal of 0 bases from V and 2 bases from J, the junction contained 10 bases not matched to a gene. The CDR3 spans 19 residues. CDR1 LGHNA and CDR2 YNFKEQ come from the germline V gene. CDR3 nucleotides: TGTGCCAGCAGCCAAGATCTAGTACGGACTAGCGGGGTACAAGAGACCCAGTACTTC. It translates to CASSQDLVRTSGVQETQYF.

V and J are TRBV19 and TRBJ1-5; TRBD1 agrees at 9 bases. Germline assignment: CDR1 LNHDA and CDR2 SQIVND (reference sequence). With 7 bases clipped from V and 7 bases from J, the junction kept 14 bases outside the gene matches. The CDR3 totals 16 residues. CDR3 region: CASTPYRDREDQPQHF. The DNA of the CDR3 is TGTGCCAGTACCCCATACCGGGACAGGGAGGACCAGCCCCAGCATTTT.